This record looks at one TCR beta chain sequence and its context. The sample comes from a study of blood T cell repertoires in COVID-19. Study details: COVID-19 samples from acute and convalescent phases originated in the United States, Italy and Spain. The cDNA or gDNA used as material had been derived from T cells, B-cell-depleted T cells, or PBMCs.

The authors' processing: It was from reference gene primer amplification that nucleated cell counts were estimated. Clones were read by immunoSEQ multiplex PCR, and TCRdb kept only the in-frame ones, dropping some. The V and J calls and clone size are taken from that table; D and trimming were inferred from the DNA. The table includes around 260,000 clones, around 90% detected once. This CDR3 spans 14 amino acids. Germline V lookup: CDR1 SGHRS, CDR2 YFSETQ. The V and J ends lost 0 bases and 5 bases respectively, with 12 bases between them. The origin of this receptor is a woman in her forties who had recovered from COVID-19. The rearrangement uses TRBV5-1 and TRBJ2-7; D unresolved. Material: peripheral blood. In DNA form, the CDR3 reads TGCGCCAGCAGCTTGGGGGCCGCCTCTGACGAGCAGTACTTC. This encodes CASSLGAASDEQYF.